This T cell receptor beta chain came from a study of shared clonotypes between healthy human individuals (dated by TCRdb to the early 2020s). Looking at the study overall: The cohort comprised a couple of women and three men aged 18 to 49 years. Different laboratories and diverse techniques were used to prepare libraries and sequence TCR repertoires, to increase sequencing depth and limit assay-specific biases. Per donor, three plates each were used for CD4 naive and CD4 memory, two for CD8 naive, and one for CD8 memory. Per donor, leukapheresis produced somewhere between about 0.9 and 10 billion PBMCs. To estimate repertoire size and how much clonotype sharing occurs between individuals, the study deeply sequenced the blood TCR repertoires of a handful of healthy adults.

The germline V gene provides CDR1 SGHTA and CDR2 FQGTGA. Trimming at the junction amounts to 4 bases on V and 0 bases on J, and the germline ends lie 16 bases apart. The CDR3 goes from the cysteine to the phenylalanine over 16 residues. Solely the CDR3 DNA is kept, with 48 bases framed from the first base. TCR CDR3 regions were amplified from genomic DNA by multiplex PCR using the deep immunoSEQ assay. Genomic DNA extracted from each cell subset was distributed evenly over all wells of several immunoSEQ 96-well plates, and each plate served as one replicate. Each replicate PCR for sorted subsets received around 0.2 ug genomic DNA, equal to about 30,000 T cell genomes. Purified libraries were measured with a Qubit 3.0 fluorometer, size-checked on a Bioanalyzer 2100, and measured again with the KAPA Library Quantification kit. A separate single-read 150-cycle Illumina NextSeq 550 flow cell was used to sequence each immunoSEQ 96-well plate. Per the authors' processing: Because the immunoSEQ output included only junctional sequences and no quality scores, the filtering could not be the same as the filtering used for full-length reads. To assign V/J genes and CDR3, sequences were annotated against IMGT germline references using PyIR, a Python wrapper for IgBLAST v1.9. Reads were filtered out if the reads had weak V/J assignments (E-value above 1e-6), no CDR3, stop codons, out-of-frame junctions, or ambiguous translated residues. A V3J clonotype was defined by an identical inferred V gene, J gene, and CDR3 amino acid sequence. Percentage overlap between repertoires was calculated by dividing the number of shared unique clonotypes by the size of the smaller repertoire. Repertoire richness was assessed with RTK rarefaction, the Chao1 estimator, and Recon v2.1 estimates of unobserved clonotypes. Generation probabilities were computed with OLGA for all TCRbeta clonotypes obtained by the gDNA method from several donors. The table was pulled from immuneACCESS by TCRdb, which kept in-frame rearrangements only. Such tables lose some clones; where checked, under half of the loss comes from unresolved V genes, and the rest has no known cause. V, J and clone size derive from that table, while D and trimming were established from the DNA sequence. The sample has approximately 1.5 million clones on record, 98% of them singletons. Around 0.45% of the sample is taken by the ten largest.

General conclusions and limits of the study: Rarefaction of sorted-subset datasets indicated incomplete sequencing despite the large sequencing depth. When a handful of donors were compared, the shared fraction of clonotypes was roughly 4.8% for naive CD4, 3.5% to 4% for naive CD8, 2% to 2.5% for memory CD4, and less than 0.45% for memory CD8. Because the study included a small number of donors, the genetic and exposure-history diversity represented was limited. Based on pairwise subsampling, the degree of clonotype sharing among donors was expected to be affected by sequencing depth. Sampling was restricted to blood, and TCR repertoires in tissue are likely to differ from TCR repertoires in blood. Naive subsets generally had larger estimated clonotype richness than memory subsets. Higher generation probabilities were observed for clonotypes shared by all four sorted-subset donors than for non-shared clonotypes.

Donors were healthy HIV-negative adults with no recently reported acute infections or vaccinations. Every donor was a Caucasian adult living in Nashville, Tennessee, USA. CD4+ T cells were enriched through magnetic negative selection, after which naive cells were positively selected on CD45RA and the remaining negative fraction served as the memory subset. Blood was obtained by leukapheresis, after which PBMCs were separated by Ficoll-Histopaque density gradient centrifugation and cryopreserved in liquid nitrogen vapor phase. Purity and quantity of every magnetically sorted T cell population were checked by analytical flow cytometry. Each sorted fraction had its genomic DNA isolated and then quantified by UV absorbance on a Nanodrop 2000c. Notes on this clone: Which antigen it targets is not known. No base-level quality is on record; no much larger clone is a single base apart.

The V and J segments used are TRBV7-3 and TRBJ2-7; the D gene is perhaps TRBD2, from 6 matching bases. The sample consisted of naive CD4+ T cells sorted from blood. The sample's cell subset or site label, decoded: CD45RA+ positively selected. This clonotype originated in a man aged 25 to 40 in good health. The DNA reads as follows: TGTGCCAGCAGCTCCTTCAAGTCCGGGAGCTCCTACGAGCAGTACTTC. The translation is CASSSFKSGSSYEQYF.